The 6 T cell receptor beta chains in this list originate from one sample, sequenced in a study of OX40 agonist ivuxolimab in advanced cancers. Sequencing used immunoSEQ multiplex PCR; TCRdb keeps in-frame clones, though not all of them. The sample lists some 83,000 clones, 86% seen once, with 6.5% in the top ten. Sequenced material: CD4+ or CD8+ T cells sorted from blood, taken in a trial of the OX40 agonist ivuxolimab. Source of these receptors: an adult with an advanced solid tumor such as melanoma, head and neck, liver or kidney cancer.

This clone was detected only once. This chain connects TRBV19 to TRBJ2-5; D is uncertain. Germline CDR1 reads LNHDA; CDR2 reads SQIVND (reference sequence). The CDR3 length is 14 residues. V dropped 5 bases and J dropped 5 bases, with 15 bases sitting between them. In DNA form, the CDR3 reads TGTGCCAGTAGTTCCCGACTCAAGTGGGAGACCCAGTACTTC. Translation gives CASSSRLKWETQYF.

The chain employs TRBV9 and TRBJ2-3; TRBD1 aligns across 7 bases. The CDR3 is 19 residues long. Germline V gives CDR1 SGDLS, CDR2 YYNGEE. Losses at the gene ends were 4 bases for V and 0 bases for J; bases not matched to a gene: 17. In DNA, the CDR3 is TGTGCCAGCAGCCCCCGAACTGCGACAGGGTTTGATAGCACAGATACGCAGTATTTT. Amino acid sequence: CASSPRTATGFDSTDTQYF.

V gene TRBV14 combines with J gene TRBJ1-2; D gene unclear. V lost 5 bases, J lost 5 bases, and 18 bases lay in between. The CDR3 has 15 residues. The germline CDR1 and CDR2 sequences are SGHDN and FVKESK. The CDR3 sequence: CASSDFFPPLYGYTF. The CDR3 coding sequence is TGTGCCAGCAGCGACTTCTTCCCTCCTTTGTATGGCTACACCTTC.

The chain combines TRBV19 with TRBJ2-1, with TRBD2 as a possible D gene (6 bases). Germline CDR1 reads LNHDA; CDR2 reads SQIVND (reference sequence). Deletions cut 5 bases from V and 6 bases from J, with 23 bases between. The CDR3 has 17 amino acids. CDR3 loop: CASSLGRGRDLSNEQFF. DNA of the CDR3: TGTGCCAGTAGTTTGGGGCGGGGTCGGGACCTAAGCAATGAGCAGTTCTTC.

The CDR3 nucleotides are TGTGCCAGCAGCTTAGGGGGGTGGACAGGAGGGAAGTACTTC. This gives the protein CASSLGGWTGGKYF. This chain uses TRBV7-8 with TRBJ2-7, with a possible D match to TRBD1 (7 bases). CDR3 length: 14 residues. V lost 1 base to trimming and J lost 11 bases, with 18 bases between them. CDR1 and CDR2 from the germline V gene are SGHVS and FQNEAQ.

As concerns this clone: This CDR3 is also generated by other DNA sequences in the sample. The chain combines TRBV6-5 with TRBJ1-2; TRBD1 matches at 7 bases. The V segment lost 6 bases and the J segment 5 bases; nucleotides outside the gene matches: 6. This CDR3 is 13 amino acids long. Germline assignment: CDR1 MNHEY and CDR2 SVGAGI. CDR3 region: CASSPNRGYGYTF. The DNA for the CDR3 is TGTGCCAGCAGCCCGAACAGGGGATATGGCTACACCTTC.